This T cell receptor beta chain was retrieved from a study of T cells in Graves' hyperthyroidism and ophthalmopathy. It was RNA transcripts that yielded the amplified TCR beta CDR3 regions. Using the HTBI primer set, a first-round RT-PCR was run on the TCR CDR3. TCRdb analysed the multiplex PCR reads with MiXCR anew, one entry per CDR3 protein. The table records a few hundred thousand distinct CDR3 sequences, roughly 14% of them present only once. Researchers barred patients who had uncontrolled infection, other autoimmune disease, pregnancy or lactation. Findings and limits, study-wide: A median approximately 6.5 months before onset, the model predicted ophthalmopathy.

As for this clonotype: The antigen is unknown.

V was pared by 7 bases and J by 4 bases, with 19 bases between. The CDR3 is 15 amino acids. Germline loops: CDR1 MDHEN, CDR2 SYDVKM. The specimen was blood. The receptor's source is a young woman with Graves' hyperthyroidism. This rearrangement joins TRBV28 to TRBJ2-5; D might be TRBD1 (7 bases). In DNA form, the CDR3 reads TGTGCCAGCATCCGACGGACAGGAGGGCCAGAGACCCAGTACTTC. It specifies CASIRRTGGPETQYF.